This TCR beta chain was sequenced in a study of OX40 agonist ivuxolimab in advanced cancers. Study overall: Three patients responded partially, comprising one with hepatocellular carcinoma and two with cutaneous melanoma.

Trimming shortened V by 3 bases and J by 5 bases, and 11 bases separated the two germline ends. Germline loops: CDR1 SQVTM, CDR2 ANQGSEA. This CDR3 spans 13 amino acids. Assay: immunoSEQ multiplex PCR; the TCRdb copy retains only in-frame clones and omits some. The table shows about 34,000 clones, with 92% occurring only once. At cycle 4 day 1, cycle 7 day 1, and baseline, blood was sampled. This material consisted of CD4+ or CD8+ T cells sorted from blood, taken in a trial of the OX40 agonist ivuxolimab. V and J are TRBV29-1 and TRBJ1-5, with a weak D call TRBD1 (6 bases). This TCR was sampled from an adult with an advanced solid tumor such as melanoma, head and neck, liver or kidney cancer. For the CDR3, the DNA is TGCAGCGTTGATATCGGGGGCGATCAGCCCCAGCATTTT. Its protein product is CSVDIGGDQPQHF.